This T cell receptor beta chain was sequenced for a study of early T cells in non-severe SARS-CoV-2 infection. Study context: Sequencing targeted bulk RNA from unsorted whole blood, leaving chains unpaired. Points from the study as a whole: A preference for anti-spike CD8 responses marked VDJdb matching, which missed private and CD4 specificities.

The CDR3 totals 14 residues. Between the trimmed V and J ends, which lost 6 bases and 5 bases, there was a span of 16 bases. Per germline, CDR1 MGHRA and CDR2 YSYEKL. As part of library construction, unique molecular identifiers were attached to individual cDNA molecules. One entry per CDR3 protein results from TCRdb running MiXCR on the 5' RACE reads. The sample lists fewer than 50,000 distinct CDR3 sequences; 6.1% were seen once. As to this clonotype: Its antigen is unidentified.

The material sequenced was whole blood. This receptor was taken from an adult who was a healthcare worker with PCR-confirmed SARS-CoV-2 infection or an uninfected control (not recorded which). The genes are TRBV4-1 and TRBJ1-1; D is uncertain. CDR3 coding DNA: TGCGCCAGCAGTCCTAGGAACTTCGCAACTGAAGCTTTCTTT. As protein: CASSPRNFATEAFF.